These T cell receptor beta chains were read from a single sample in a study of cytomegalovirus exposure and HLA in healthy donors. Libraries were prepared by immunoSEQ multiplex PCR; TCRdb keeps only in-frame clonotypes and omits some of them. The sample records 190,000 or so clones, around three quarters being singletons. What was sequenced was PBMCs. The source of these receptors is a boy between 10 and 17 years old in good health and CMV-seronegative. CDR3s include the opening cysteine and the closing phenylalanine or tryptophan. A D gene is named only where the DNA matches it firmly. Only some rows state a clone size, as once, few, many or a class for expanded clones.

TRBD1	TRBV9	TRBJ1-3	NA	TGTGCCAGCAGCCTTCGGGACAGGACCTCTGGAAACACCATATATTTT	CASSLRDRTSGNTIYF
TRBD1	TRBV5-4	TRBJ1-1	few	TGTGCCAGCAGCTATCGTCAGGGGGCTGAAGTTTTTCTCACTGAAGCTTTCTTT	CASSYRQGAEVFLTEAFF
NA	TRBV5-1	TRBJ2-7	NA	TGCGCCAGCAGCCTGGAGGCCCCCAGGGAGCAGTACTTC	CASSLEAPREQYF
TRBD1	TRBV6-4	TRBJ1-4	NA	TGTGCCAGCAGTGAGGGACAGGGAACTAATGAAAAACTGTTTTTT	CASSEGQGTNEKLFF
NA	TRBV6-4	TRBJ2-1	few	TGTGCCAGCAGTGAACATGCGGCAGCCAATGAGCAGTTCTTC	CASSEHAAANEQFF
TRBD2	TRBV11-3	TRBJ2-5	NA	TGTGCCAGCAGCTTCCCGACTAGCATAGAGACCCAGTACTTC	CASSFPTSIETQYF
TRBD2	TRBV5-1	TRBJ2-1	NA	TGCGCCAGCAGCTTAGCCTCTAGCGGGGATCCCTACAATGAGCAGTTCTTC	CASSLASSGDPYNEQFF
TRBD1	TRBV10-3	TRBJ1-5	NA	TGTGCCACGGACAGGGGGGGAAGTAATCAGCCCCAGCATTTT	CATDRGGSNQPQHF
NA	TRBV11-3	TRBJ1-3	once	TGTGCCAGCAGCCCACTCGCGCCTGGAAACACCATATATTTT	CASSPLAPGNTIYF
NA	TRBV4-1	TRBJ2-1	few	TGCGCCAGCAGCCAAGATTATCGTCGGGGCAATGAGCAGTTCTTC	CASSQDYRRGNEQFF
TRBD1	TRBV18	TRBJ2-7	NA	TGTGCCAGCTCACCTACGGGACAGGGGCCCTACGAGCAGTACTTC	CASSPTGQGPYEQYF
NA	TRBV6-1	TRBJ1-1	NA	TGTGCCAGCAGTCCCCCAGGGCAGGGAGAAGCTTTCTTT	CASSPPGQGEAFF
NA	TRBV9	TRBJ2-4	NA	TGTGCCAGCTCCGAGGGGGATTTAGCCAAAAACATTCAGTACTTC	CASSEGDLAKNIQYF
NA	TRBV6-1	TRBJ1-1	NA	TGTGCCAGCAGTAATGTGCAGGGAGGAAATGCTGAAGCTTTCTTT	CASSNVQGGNAEAFF
NA	TRBV4-3	TRBJ2-7	NA	TGCGCCAGCAGCCAAGATCTCAGCTACGAGCAGTACTTC	CASSQDLSYEQYF
NA	TRBV6-6	TRBJ2-3	NA	TGTGCCAGCAGTTACTCCCGGGGCACAGATACGCAGTATTTT	CASSYSRGTDTQYF
NA	TRBV6-5	TRBJ1-2	NA	TGTGCCAGTGCCCAGTTGGCCAACTATGGCTACACCTTC	CASAQLANYGYTF
NA	TRBV30	TRBJ1-2	NA	TGTGCCTGGAGTGCGGACAGACTTAACTATGGCTACACCTTC	CAWSADRLNYGYTF
TRBD1	TRBV6-1	TRBJ1-1	once	TGTGCCAGCACTTTCGACAGGGCCGGGCCTGAAGCTTTCTTT	CASTFDRAGPEAFF
NA	TRBV5-4	TRBJ1-2	NA	TGTGCCAGCAGCCCCGGGGGAGGCTATGGCTACACCTTC	CASSPGGGYGYTF
NA	TRBV19	TRBJ1-2	NA	TGTGCCAGTAGTACAGATTATAACTATGGCTACACCTTC	CASSTDYNYGYTF
NA	TRBV4-2	TRBJ1-5	NA	TGTGCCAGCAGCCACCCCGGGGTACCCAATCAGCCCCAGCATTTT	CASSHPGVPNQPQHF
TRBD2	TRBV19	TRBJ2-1	NA	TGTGCCAGTAGTTCCAAGACTAGCGGGTCCTACAATGAGCAGTTCTTC	CASSSKTSGSYNEQFF
TRBD2	TRBV7-2	TRBJ2-7	NA	TGTGCCAGCAGCCTAGGGATAGTAGGGAGGGACTCCTACGAGCAGTACTTC	CASSLGIVGRDSYEQYF
TRBD2	TRBV11-2	TRBJ2-5	NA	TGTGCCAGTGCCCTCATGGTAGCGGGGTTGGAGACCCAGTACTTC	CASALMVAGLETQYF
NA	TRBV7-9	TRBJ1-6	NA	TGTGCTAGCAGCGGCCGTTCACCCCTCCACTTT	CASSGRSPLHF
TRBD1	TRBV7-9	TRBJ1-2	NA	TGTGCCAGCAGCTCGCCCGACAGGGGTTGGGAGGGCTACACCTTC	CASSSPDRGWEGYTF
TRBD2	TRBV2	TRBJ2-1	NA	TGTGCCAGCAGCGAGACTAGCGGGAGGTGGAATGAGCAGTTCTTC	CASSETSGRWNEQFF